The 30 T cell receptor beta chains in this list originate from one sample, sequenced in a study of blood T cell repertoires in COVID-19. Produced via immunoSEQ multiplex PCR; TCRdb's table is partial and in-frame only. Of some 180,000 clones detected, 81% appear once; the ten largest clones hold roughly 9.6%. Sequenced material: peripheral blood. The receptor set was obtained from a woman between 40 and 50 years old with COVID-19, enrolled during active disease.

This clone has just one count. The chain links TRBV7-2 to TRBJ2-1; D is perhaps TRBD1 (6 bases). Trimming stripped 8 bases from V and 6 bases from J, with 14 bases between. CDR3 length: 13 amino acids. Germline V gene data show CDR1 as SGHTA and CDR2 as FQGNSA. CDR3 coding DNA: TGTGCCAGCGGGGGCCAACGTCTCAATGAGCAGTTCTTC. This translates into CASGGQRLNEQFF.

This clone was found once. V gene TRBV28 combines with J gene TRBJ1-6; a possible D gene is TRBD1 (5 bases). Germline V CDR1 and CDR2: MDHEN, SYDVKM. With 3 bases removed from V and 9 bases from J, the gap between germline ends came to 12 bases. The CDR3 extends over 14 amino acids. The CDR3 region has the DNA TGTGCCAGCAGTTTCCCAGGGAGGATTTCACCCCTCCACTTT. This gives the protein CASSFPGRISPLHF. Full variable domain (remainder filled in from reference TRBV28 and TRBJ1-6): DVKVTQSSRYLVKRTGEKVFLECVQDMDHENMFWYRQDPGLGLRLIYFSYDVKMKEKGDIPEGYSVSREKKERFSLILESASTNQTSMYLCASSFPGRISPLHFGNGTRLTVT.

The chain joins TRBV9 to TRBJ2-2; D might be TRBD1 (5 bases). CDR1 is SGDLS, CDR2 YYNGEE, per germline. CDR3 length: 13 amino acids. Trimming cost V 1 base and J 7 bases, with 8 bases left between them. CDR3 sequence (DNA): TGTGCCAGCAGCGTACAGGGATACGGGGAGCTGTTTTTT. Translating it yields CASSVQGYGELFF.

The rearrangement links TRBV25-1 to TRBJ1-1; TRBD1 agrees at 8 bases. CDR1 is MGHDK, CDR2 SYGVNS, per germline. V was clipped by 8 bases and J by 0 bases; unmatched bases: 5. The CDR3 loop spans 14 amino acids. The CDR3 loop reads CASQDRGMNTEAFF. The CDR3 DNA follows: TGTGCCAGCCAAGACAGGGGCATGAACACTGAAGCTTTCTTT.

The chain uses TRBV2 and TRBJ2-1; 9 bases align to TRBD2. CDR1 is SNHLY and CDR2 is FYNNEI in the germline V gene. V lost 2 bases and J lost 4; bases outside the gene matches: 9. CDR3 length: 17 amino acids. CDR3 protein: CASSELGVAGEYNEQFF. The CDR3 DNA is TGTGCCAGCAGTGAACTAGGGGTAGCGGGAGAGTACAATGAGCAGTTCTTC.

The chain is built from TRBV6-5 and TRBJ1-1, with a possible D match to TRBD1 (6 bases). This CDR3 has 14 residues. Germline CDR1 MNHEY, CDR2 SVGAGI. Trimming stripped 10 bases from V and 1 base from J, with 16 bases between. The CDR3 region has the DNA TGTGCCAACTCGGAGTTGGGGGCGAACACTGAAGCTTTCTTT. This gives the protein CANSELGANTEAFF.

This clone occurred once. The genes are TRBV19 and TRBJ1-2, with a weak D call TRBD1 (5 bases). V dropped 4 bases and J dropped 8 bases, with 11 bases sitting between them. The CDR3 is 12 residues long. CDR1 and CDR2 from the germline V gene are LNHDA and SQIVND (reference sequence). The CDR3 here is CASSTPGGGYTF. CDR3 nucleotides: TGTGCCAGTAGTACCCCCGGGGGGGGCTACACCTTC.

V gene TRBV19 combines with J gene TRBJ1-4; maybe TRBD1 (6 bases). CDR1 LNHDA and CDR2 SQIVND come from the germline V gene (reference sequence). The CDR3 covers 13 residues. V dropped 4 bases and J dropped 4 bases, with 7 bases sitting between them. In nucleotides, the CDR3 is TGTGCCAGTAGTAGGGGGCTTAATGAAAAACTGTTTTTT. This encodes CASSRGLNEKLFF.

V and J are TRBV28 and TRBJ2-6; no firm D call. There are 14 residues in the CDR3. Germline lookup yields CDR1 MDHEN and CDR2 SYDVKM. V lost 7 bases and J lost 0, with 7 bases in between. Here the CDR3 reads CASTTSSGANVLTF. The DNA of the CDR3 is TGTGCCAGCACCACAAGCTCTGGGGCCAACGTCCTGACTTTC.

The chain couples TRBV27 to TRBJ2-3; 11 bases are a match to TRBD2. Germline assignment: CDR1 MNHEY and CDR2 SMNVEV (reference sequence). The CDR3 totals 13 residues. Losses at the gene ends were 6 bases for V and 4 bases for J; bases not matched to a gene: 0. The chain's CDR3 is CASRLAGADTQYF. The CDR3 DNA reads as TGTGCCAGCAGACTAGCGGGGGCAGATACGCAGTATTTT.

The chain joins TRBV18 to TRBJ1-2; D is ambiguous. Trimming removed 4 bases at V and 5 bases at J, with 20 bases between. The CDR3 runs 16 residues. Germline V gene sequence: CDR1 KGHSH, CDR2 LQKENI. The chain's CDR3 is CASSLGPAVGIYGYTF. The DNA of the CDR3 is TGTGCCAGCTCACTCGGCCCGGCGGTCGGAATTTATGGCTACACCTTC. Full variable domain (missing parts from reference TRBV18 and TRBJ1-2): NAGVMQNPRHLVRRRGQEARLRCSPMKGHSHVYWYRQLPEEGLKFMVYLQKENIIDESGMPKERFSAEFPKEGPSILRIQQVVRGDSAAYFCASSLGPAVGIYGYTFGSGTRLTVV.

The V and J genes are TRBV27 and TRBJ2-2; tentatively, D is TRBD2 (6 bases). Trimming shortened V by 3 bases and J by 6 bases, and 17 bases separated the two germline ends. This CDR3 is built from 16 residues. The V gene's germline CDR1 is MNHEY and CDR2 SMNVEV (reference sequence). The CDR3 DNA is TGTGCCAGCAGTTTGGAGGGAAGGGAGGCGCCCGGGGAGCTGTTTTTT. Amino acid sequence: CASSLEGREAPGELFF.

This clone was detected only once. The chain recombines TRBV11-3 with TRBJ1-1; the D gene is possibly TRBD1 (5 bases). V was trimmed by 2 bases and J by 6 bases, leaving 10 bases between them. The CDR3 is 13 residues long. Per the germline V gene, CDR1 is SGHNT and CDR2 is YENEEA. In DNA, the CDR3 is TGTGCCAGCAGCTTATTCAGGGATTCTGAAGCTTTCTTT. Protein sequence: CASSLFRDSEAFF.

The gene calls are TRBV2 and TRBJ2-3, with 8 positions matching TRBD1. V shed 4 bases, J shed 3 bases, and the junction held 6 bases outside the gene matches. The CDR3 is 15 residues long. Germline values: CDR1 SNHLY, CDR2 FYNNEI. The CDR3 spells CASSVQGARTDTQYF. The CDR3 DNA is TGTGCCAGCAGTGTCCAGGGGGCCCGGACAGATACGCAGTATTTT.

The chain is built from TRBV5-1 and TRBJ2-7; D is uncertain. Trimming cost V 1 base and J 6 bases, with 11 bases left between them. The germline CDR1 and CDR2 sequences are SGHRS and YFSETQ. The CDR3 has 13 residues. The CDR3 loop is CASSLSLAAEQYF. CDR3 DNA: TGCGCCAGCAGCTTGTCGCTCGCGGCCGAGCAGTACTTC.

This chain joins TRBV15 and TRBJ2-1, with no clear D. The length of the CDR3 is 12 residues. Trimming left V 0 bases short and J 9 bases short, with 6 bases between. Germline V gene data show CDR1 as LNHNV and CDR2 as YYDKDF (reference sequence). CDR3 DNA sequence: TGTGCCACCAGCAGAGACTACTTTGAGCAGTTCTTC. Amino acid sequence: CATSRDYFEQFF.

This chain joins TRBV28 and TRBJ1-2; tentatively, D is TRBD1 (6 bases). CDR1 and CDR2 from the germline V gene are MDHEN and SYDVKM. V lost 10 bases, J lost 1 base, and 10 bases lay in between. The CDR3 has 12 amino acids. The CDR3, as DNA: TGTGCCATCCAGGGGTATAACTATGGCTACACCTTC. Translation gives CAIQGYNYGYTF.

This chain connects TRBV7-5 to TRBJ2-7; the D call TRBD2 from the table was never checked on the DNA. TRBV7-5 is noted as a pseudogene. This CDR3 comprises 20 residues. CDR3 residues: CARSPDGRLQPRDLGYEQYF. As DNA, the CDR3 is TGTGCCAGAAGCCCAGACGGGAGACTACAGCCCCGGGATCTCGGCTACGAGCAGTACTTC.

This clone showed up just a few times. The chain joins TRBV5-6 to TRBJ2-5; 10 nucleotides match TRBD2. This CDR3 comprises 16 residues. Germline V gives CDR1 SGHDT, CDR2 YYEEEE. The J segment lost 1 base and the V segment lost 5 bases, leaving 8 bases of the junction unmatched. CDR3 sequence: CASRQDWTSGQETQYF. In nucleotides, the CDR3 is TGTGCCAGCAGACAAGACTGGACTAGCGGCCAAGAGACCCAGTACTTC. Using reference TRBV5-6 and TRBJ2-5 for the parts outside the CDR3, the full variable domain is DAGVTQSPTHLIKTRGQQVTLRCSPKSGHDTVSWYQQALGQGPQFIFQYYEEEERQRGNFPDRFSGHQFPNYSSELNVNALLLGDSALYLCASRQDWTSGQETQYFGPGTRLLVL.

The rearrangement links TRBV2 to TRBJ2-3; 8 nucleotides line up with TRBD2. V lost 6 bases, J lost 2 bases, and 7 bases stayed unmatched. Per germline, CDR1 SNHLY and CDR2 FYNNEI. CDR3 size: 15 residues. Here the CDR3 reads CASSRTSSTTDTQYF. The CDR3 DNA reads TGTGCCAGCAGCCGGACTAGCTCCACCACAGATACGCAGTATTTT.

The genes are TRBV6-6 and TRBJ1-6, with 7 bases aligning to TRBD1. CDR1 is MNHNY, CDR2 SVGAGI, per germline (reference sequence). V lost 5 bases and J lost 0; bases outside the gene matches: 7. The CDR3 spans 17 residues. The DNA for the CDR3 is TGTGCCAGCAGTCGCACAGGGGTGAGCTCCTATAATTCACCCCTCCACTTT. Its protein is CASSRTGVSSYNSPLHF.

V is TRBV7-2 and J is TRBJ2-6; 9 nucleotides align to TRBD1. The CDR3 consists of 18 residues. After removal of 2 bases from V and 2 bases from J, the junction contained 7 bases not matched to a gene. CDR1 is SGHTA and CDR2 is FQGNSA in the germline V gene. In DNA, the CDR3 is TGTGCCAGCAGCTTATCCCCTACAGGGGGCGCTGGGGCCAACGTCCTGACTTTC. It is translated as CASSLSPTGGAGANVLTF. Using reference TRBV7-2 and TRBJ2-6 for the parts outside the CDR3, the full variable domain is GAGVSQSPSNKVTEKGKDVELRCDPISGHTALYWYRQSLGQGLEFLIYFQGNSAPDKSGLPSDRFSAERTGGSVSTLTIQRTQQEDSAVYLCASSLSPTGGAGANVLTFGAGSRLTVL.

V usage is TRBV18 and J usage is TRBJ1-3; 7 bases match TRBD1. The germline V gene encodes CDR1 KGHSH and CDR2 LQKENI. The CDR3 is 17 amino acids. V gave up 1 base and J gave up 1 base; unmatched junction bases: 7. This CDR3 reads CASSPRQGEVSGNTIYF. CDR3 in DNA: TGTGCCAGCTCACCACGTCAGGGGGAAGTATCTGGAAACACCATATATTTT.

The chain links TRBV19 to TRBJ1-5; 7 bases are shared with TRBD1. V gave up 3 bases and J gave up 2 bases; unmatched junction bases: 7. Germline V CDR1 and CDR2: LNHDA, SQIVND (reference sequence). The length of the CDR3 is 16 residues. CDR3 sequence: CASSISGTVGNQPQHF. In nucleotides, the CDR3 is TGTGCCAGTAGTATCTCCGGGACAGTGGGCAATCAGCCCCAGCATTTT.

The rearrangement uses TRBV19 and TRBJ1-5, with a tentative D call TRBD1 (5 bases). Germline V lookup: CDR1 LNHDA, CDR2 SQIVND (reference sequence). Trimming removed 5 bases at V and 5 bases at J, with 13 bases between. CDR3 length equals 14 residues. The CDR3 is CASSDSRVYQPQHF. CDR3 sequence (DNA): TGTGCCAGTAGTGACTCCAGGGTATATCAGCCCCAGCATTTT.

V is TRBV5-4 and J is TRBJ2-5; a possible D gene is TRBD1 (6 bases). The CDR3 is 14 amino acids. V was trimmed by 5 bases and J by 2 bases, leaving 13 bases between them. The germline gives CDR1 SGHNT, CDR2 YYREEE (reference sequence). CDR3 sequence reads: CASSSGDKQETQYF. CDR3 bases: TGTGCCAGCAGTTCAGGGGACAAACAAGAGACCCAGTACTTC. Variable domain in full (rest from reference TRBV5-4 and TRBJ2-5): ETGVTQSPTHLIKTRGQQVTLRCSSQSGHNTVSWYQQALGQGPQFIFQYYREEENGRGNFPPRFSGLQFPNYSSELNVNALELDDSALYLCASSSGDKQETQYFGPGTRLLVL.

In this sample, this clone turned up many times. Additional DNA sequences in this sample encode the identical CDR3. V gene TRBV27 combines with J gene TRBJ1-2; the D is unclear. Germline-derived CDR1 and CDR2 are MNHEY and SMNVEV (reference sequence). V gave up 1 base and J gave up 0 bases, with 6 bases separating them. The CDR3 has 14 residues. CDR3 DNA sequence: TGTGCCAGCAGTTTATATAATACTAACTATGGCTACACCTTC. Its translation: CASSLYNTNYGYTF.

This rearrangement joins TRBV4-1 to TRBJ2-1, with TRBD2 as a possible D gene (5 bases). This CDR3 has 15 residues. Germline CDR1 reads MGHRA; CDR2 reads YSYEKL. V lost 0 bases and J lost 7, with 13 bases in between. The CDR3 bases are TGCGCCAGCAGCCAAGAACGGGGATTCGGGAATGAGCAGTTCTTC. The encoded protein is CASSQERGFGNEQFF.

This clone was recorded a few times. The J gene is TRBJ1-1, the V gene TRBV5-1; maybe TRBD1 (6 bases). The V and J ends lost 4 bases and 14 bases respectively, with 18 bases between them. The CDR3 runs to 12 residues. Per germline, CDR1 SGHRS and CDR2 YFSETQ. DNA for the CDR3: TGCGCCAGCAGCCCCGACTCTAAGACAGGCTTCTTT. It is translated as CASSPDSKTGFF.

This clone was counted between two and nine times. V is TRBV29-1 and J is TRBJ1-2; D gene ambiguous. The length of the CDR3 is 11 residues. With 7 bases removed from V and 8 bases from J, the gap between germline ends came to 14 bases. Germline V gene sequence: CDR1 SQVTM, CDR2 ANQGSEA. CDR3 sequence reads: CSASDSGGYTF. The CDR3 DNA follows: TGCAGCGCTTCGGATTCGGGGGGCTACACCTTC.